This T cell receptor (beta chain) is drawn from a study of T cell responses to AZD1222 COVID-19 vaccine. Profiling relied on immunoSEQ multiplex PCR, and the TCRdb table lists in-frame clones only, not all of them. The sample lists about 150,000 clones, 90% to 95% occurring once. The germline gives CDR1 LNHDA, CDR2 SQIVND (reference sequence). V was clipped by 3 bases and J by 0 bases, with 9 bases between them. CDR3 length: 14 residues. This chain links TRBV19 with TRBJ2-7, with D possibly being TRBD1 (6 bases). The sample here was peripheral blood, taken on day 0 of AZD1222 vaccination. The TCR originated in an adult in good health. The CDR3 region is CASSIKDSSYEQYF. Written as DNA, the CDR3 is TGTGCCAGTAGTATTAAGGACAGCTCCTACGAGCAGTACTTC.